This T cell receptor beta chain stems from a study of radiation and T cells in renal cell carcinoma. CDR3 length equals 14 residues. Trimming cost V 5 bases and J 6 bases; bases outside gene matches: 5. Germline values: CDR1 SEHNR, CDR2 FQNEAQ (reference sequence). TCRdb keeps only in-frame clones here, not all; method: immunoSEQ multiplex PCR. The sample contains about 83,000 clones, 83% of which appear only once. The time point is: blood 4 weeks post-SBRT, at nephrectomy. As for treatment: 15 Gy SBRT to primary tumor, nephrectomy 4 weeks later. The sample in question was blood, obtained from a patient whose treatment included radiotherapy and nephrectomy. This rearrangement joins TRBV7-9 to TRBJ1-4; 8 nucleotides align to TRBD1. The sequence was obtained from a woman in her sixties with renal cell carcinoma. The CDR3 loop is CASSPRTGYEKLFF. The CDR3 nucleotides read TGTGCCAGCAGCCCGAGGACAGGGTATGAAAAACTGTTTTTT.